Given below is one TCR beta chain in context. Deletions cut 2 bases from V and 0 bases from J, with 5 bases between. CDR3 length equals 14 residues. Germline values: CDR1 LGHDT, CDR2 YNNKEL (reference sequence). Profiling relied on immunoSEQ multiplex PCR, and the TCRdb table lists in-frame clones only, not all of them. The sample carries roughly 100,000 clones, 82% recorded once. These data are taken from a study of blood T cell repertoires in COVID-19. Background on the study: Sites across the United States, Italy and Spain contributed samples from acute and convalescent COVID-19.

This clonotype originated in a man aged 60 to 69 with acute or convalescent COVID-19. Sequenced material: peripheral blood. The V and J genes are TRBV3-1 (or the pseudogene TRBV3-2) and TRBJ1-5; the D is unclear. The CDR3 spells CASSQTGSNQPQHF. The CDR3 DNA reads as TGTGCCAGCAGCCAAACTGGTAGCAATCAGCCCCAGCATTTT.